The present TCR beta chain was sequenced within a study of cytomegalovirus exposure and HLA in healthy donors (dated by TCRdb to the late 2010s). Context from the whole study: According to an earlier analysis of a few hundred of the donors, some 180 million T cells yielded roughly 110 million unique TCR beta sequences and 276 Gb of sequence data. An early release covering roughly 580 HLA-typed donors comprised approximately 300 gigabases of sequencing data and tens of millions of unique TCR sequences. Of the 398 genotyped donors, 65% to 90% were placed in the genetic ancestry cluster associated with self-reported Caucasian donors. The study aimed to test whether cataloging public T cell receptors could reveal signatures of past pathogen exposure. Using immunosequencing, the study profiled T cell repertoires from fewer than 700 subjects and related those repertoires to cytomegalovirus serostatus. A separate validation cohort of 90 to 150 different subjects was used in addition to the approximately 640-subject first cohort. The study combined high-throughput TCR immunosequencing, statistical association of individual TCRs with disease status, and machine learning to predict cytomegalovirus infection status. In a later analysis, previously published TCR beta repertoires from 666 donors were re-analyzed and high-resolution HLA genotyping was added so that TCR occurrence patterns could be studied. The later analysis used no new phenotypic data to find candidate immune exposures, relying instead on TCR beta sequences and their occurrence across donors. In an earlier analysis of more than 550 of the donors, high-throughput TCR beta sequencing was used to judge whether each TCR beta V gene segment behaved as functional or pseudogenic. Donor age, sex, ethnicity and CMV serostatus were compiled together with the repertoire data. A later genetic analysis took genome-wide SNP genotypes for about three fifths of the 666 donors and used that subset as a discovery cohort. Every discovery cohort repertoire had been produced on one sequencing platform. HLA typing included class I and class II loci at four-digit resolution. The number of donors typed differed by locus, with about 629-640 for A, B, C, DRB1 and DQB1, around 500 for DQA1, about 610 for DPA1, and some 470 for DPB1. About five DR-DQ haplotypes were handled as single units for association and clustering because linkage in the cohort was strong. Across under 500 genotyped donors of the cohort, an average of about 240,000 unique TCR beta nucleotide sequences per donor were sequenced, and roughly 20% of those sequences were non-productive. Study-wide findings and limitations: Sequencing depth was assumed to be roughly uniform across donors in the presence/absence analyses, though that assumption may not hold. In a later analysis, several top co-occurrence clusters were reported to appear linked to parvovirus B19, influenza, CMV and Epstein-Barr virus. Specific HLA alleles were associated with 15,000 to 20,000 TCR beta sequences at a false discovery rate of 0.05 in a later analysis. In a later analysis, TCR association rates were found to vary across HLA loci, with the most associated TCRs seen for DRB1 alleles and the fewest for HLA-C alleles. Strong co-occurrence of HLA alleles, especially DR and DQ, made assigning TCR associations to individual alleles difficult. The classifier was reported to diagnose cytomegalovirus status with high specificity and sensitivity in both the original and validation cohorts. According to the authors, the approach could potentially be generalized to other disease states and immunological phenotypes. Most TCR sequences were seen in very few donors, while some public TCRs were found in many individuals. CMV serostatus was the only immune exposure information available for the cohort. A cluster of highly shared sequence variants was judged likely to represent a technical artifact of the sequencing pipeline. In a later genetic analysis, a missense DCLRE1C variant was associated with V-gene and J-gene trimming of TCR beta chains, and the association was replicated in an independent cohort. In the study, some 160 TCR beta chains were listed as associated with cytomegalovirus. In a later analysis, HLA-associated TCR beta chains were found to be more clonally expanded and to have lower generation probabilities than equally common non-associated chains. The cohort was sequenced for TCR beta chains only, and without alpha or paired-chain data the features that could be detected were limited. Because some donors lacked HLA typing at each locus, the association tests relied only on the typed subset. A further reported finding was that TCR beta sequences accurately predicted the HLA-A and HLA-B alleles for most subjects in the first cohort. In a later genetic analysis, fewer N-insertions in productive TCRs were reported among donors in an Asian-associated ancestry cluster than the roughly 700-donor mean. In vitro tests confirmed that a few of the cytomegalovirus-associated TCR beta chains recognize cytomegalovirus antigens. Linkage disequilibrium might explain the correlated functional status among segregating V segments, but an unknown experimental factor could not be ruled out. Because the 87-base-pair reads could not distinguish some IMGT-functional V segments, including TRBV6-2 and TRBV6-3, those segments were excluded. Over 15 rarely observed V segments, including chromosome 9 orphons, were excluded from the earlier analysis of a few hundred of the donors because counts were too low. Most CMV-associated TCR beta chains appeared to be HLA-restricted in a later analysis, and the HLA associations seemed to be driven largely by CMV exposure. An earlier analysis of 587 of the donors showed that most TCR beta V segments appeared in productive rearrangements either about 87% or about 30% of the time, which broadly matched IMGT annotations.

The protocol used for the library was the immunoSEQ multiplex PCR assay. The multiplex PCR relied on a mix of 60 forward primers for TCR Vbeta segments and 13 reverse primers for TCR Jbeta segments. Amplification of the CDR3 region of rearranged TCR beta genes was performed with a multiplex PCR assay on genomic DNA. On the Illumina HiSeq System, the amplified TCR beta libraries were sequenced as 87-base-pair reads. As for the authors' bioinformatics: A later analysis tallied roughly 80 million unique TCR beta chains across the 666 repertoires, and around 10 million of those chains were shared by two or more donors. Raw reads were error-corrected and collapsed into unique sequences by a nearest-neighbor algorithm in which closely related sequences were merged to remove PCR and sequencing errors. To assign V, D and J gene segments, CDR3 sequences were aligned to IMGT reference sequences. For a sequence to be retained, a match of at least six nucleotides was required to both a V gene segment and a J gene segment. A rearrangement was called productive if the CDR3 had no stop codons and remained in frame with V and J, and every other rearrangement was called non-productive. CDR3 was defined by IMGT convention, running from the second conserved V-encoded cysteine to the conserved J-encoded phenylalanine. Sequences without an unambiguous match to a single V gene segment were excluded from the earlier analysis of 587 of the donors. In an earlier analysis of approximately 610 of the donors, V segments were called functional above 56.7% productive rearrangements and were called segregating when the between-donor standard deviation exceeded 5%. A statistical classification framework was built for diagnosing cytomegalovirus status from the catalog of TCR beta chain sequences. In a later analysis, TCR nucleotide sequences were compared against IMGT/GENE-DB human TR gene sequences so that V and J genes could be assigned. A later analysis assigned CDR3 sequences and most-parsimonious VDJ recombination scenarios with the TCRdist pipeline. In a later analysis, each TCR beta chain was defined by its CDR3 amino acid sequence together with its V-gene family, and reads lacking a unique V-gene family were excluded. To address suspected cross-contamination and a sequencing artifact, a later analysis removed over 500 highly shared, low-generation-probability nucleotide sequences. In a later analysis, a clonal expansion index for each public chain was calculated from normalized within-repertoire ranks of inferred template counts. Generation probabilities in a later analysis came from a VDJ recombination model fitted to out-of-frame rearrangements, and those results were checked against IGoR. Hypergeometric tests were used in a later analysis to score TCR-TCR, TCR-HLA and TCR-CMV co-occurrence, with a repertoire-size bias correction applied to the TCR pairs. False discovery rates were estimated in a later analysis by permuting HLA or CMV assignments 20 times. In a later analysis, co-occurring TCRs were grouped with DBSCAN, and TCRdist sequence similarity was added when clustering was performed within HLA-allele-positive subsets. Repertoires with fewer than 30,000 or more than 120,000 public chains were left out of co-occurrence clustering, as were about 5 repertoires with anomalous nucleotide sharing. The immuneACCESS repertoire file appears here via TCRdb, limited to in-frame rearrangements. These files lack a portion of the clones; in checked studies, under half of the deficit traces to unresolved V genes, and the cause of the others is not known. V and J calls and clone size are those listed in that table; D and trimming were worked out from the DNA. The sample table contains about 60,000 clones; only one count was recorded for roughly four fifths of them. The biggest ten clones account for about 1.6% of the sample.

From a lookup of the germline V gene (reference sequence), CDR1 and CDR2 are SEHNR and FQNEAQ. V trim: 5 bases; J trim: 3 bases; unmatched bases: 18. Measured from the cysteine to the phenylalanine, the CDR3 is 18 residues long. Kept here is only the CDR3 DNA, which spans 54 bases and is read in frame from base 1. Concerning this clone itself: No antigen is known for it. Base qualities are not recorded, but no much larger clone differs from it by a single base.

The cohort comprised 666 healthy bone marrow donors. At the time of sampling, all cohort members were nominally healthy, though unrecorded immune exposures were likely present. The donor tested CMV seronegative and was one of the 352 seronegative cohort members. A peripheral blood sample was collected from each donor, and TCR beta sequencing was performed on peripheral blood mononuclear cells. The Qiagen DNeasy Blood Extraction Kit was used to extract genomic DNA from the blood cell samples. The clonotype comes from a man aged 25-45 years in good health and CMV-seronegative. The sequenced sample was PBMCs. The rearranged chain carries TRBV7-9 and TRBJ1-1; 7 bases in between match TRBD1. The DNA sequence is TGTGCCAGCAGCCCTACTAGGGTCTATCGGGACAGTTACACTGAAGCTTTCTTT. Its amino acids are CASSPTRVYRDSYTEAFF.